The 19 T cell receptor beta chains reported below all come from one sample, sequenced in a study of tumor-infiltrating lymphocytes in primary liver carcinoma. Germline DNA was also extracted, with blood RNA taken from unsorted whole blood. TCR beta cDNA came from about 500 ng total RNA, primed with a constant-region primer. It was through three nested multiplex PCR rounds of slightly modified ARM-PCR that TCR beta libraries arose. TRBV1-TRBV30 forward primers paired with a C-beta reverse primer were used in the first two PCR rounds, which ran approximately 11 cycles each. TCRdb re-called the multiplex PCR reads through MiXCR, storing one row per CDR3 protein. The table has a few hundred thousand distinct CDR3 sequences, around 50% seen once; the top ten hold 15% to 20%. Input material: peripheral blood. The receptors were sampled from a woman in her 30s with primary liver carcinoma and hepatitis B virus infection.

Comments on this clonotype: Germline is not matched at one junction end, which may reflect a read error. The chain recombines TRBV12-5 with TRBJ2-1; TRBD1 matches at 9 bases. This CDR3 region has 13 residues. The germline V gene encodes CDR1 LGHNT and CDR2 FRNRAP. CDR3 sequence (DNA): TGCGCTAGTACAGGGGGCTTCTACGATGAGCAGTTCTTC. Protein: CASTGGFYDEQFF.

Points on this clonotype: This may come from a read error, since a much larger clone is one base off. Without the conserved terminal phenylalanine or tryptophan, this CDR3 likely stems from a read error. The V call is TRBV29-1, the J call TRBJ2-3; TRBD2 might be the D (6 bases). In germline, CDR1 is SQVTM, CDR2 ANQGSEA. The CDR3 covers 16 residues. Trimming took off 7 bases at V and 0 bases at J, with 20 bases between the two ends. CDR3 region: CSAPFGLASSTDTQYL. The CDR3 DNA reads as TGCAGCGCCCCCTTTGGGCTAGCGTCTAGCACAGATACGCAGTATTTA.

This clonotype was counted ten times or more. This chain connects TRBV12-3 or TRBV12-4 to TRBJ2-3; D is ambiguous. The CDR3 is 14 amino acids. V was cut by 3 bases and J by 3 bases, with 10 bases left in between. CDR3 nucleotides: TGTGCCAGCAGTTTGGGCGGTTTAACAGATACGCAGTATTTT. Protein sequence: CASSLGGLTDTQYF.

This clonotype was detected a few times. The chain employs TRBV12-3 or TRBV12-4 and TRBJ2-6; the D is unclear. This CDR3 has 17 amino acids. The V end was cut by 2 bases, the J end by 0 bases, with 11 bases between. This chain's CDR3 is CASSLSQRLSGANVLTF. The CDR3 DNA reads TGTGCCAGCAGTTTAAGTCAGAGGCTCTCTGGGGCCAACGTCCTGACTTTC.

The chain is built from TRBV4-1 and TRBJ2-2; D call uncertain. This CDR3 contains 15 residues. V was trimmed by 3 bases and J by 1 base, leaving 9 bases between them. CDR1 and CDR2 (germline): MGHRA, YSYEKL. The DNA for the CDR3 is TGCGCCAGCAGCCATCAGGTCGGGAACACCGGGGAGCTGTTTTTT. It specifies CASSHQVGNTGELFF.

As to this clonotype: A much larger clone is a single base away; this may be a read error. The rearrangement links TRBV6-2 or TRBV6-3 to TRBJ2-1, with TRBD2 identical over 11 bases. Trimming removed 4 bases from V and 7 bases from J; junction bases left unmatched: 12. The CDR3 has 17 amino acids. The V gene's germline CDR1 is MNHEY and CDR2 SVGEGT. CDR3 sequence: CASSSPRVLAGANEQFF. Written as DNA, the CDR3 is TGTGCCAGCAGTTCCCCCCGAGTACTAGCGGGAGCGAATGAGCAGTTCTTC.

Worth noting for this clonotype: A much bigger clone sits one base away, suggesting this may be a read error. V and J are TRBV6-5 and TRBJ2-1; TRBD1 might be the D (6 bases). This CDR3 comprises 16 residues. Deletions cut 11 bases from V and 0 bases from J, with 20 bases between. Germline CDR1 MNHEY, CDR2 SVGAGI. CDR3 in DNA: TGTGCCGGCAAACCTACGAGGGGGATCTCCTACAATGAGCAGTTCTTC. As protein: CAGKPTRGISYNEQFF.

The rearrangement uses TRBV28 and TRBJ1-4, with D unresolved. V was trimmed by 7 bases and J by 0 bases, leaving 12 bases between them. Per the germline V gene, CDR1 is MDHEN and CDR2 is SYDVKM. The CDR3 consists of 15 residues. The DNA for the CDR3 is TGTGCCAGCAAAATGGACCCCGCAACTAATGAAAAACTGTTTTTT. As protein: CASKMDPATNEKLFF. Full variable domain (remainder filled in from reference TRBV28 and TRBJ1-4): DVKVTQSSRYLVKRTGEKVFLECVQDMDHENMFWYRQDPGLGLRLIYFSYDVKMKEKGDIPEGYSVSREKKERFSLILESASTNQTSMYLCASKMDPATNEKLFFGSGTQLSVL.

V usage is TRBV20-1 and J usage is TRBJ2-4, with D perhaps TRBD1 (7 bases). The CDR3 runs 13 residues. CDR1 is DFQATT, CDR2 SNEGSKA, per germline (reference sequence). V lost 4 bases to trimming and J lost 1 base, with 8 bases between them. CDR3 nucleotides: TGCAGTGCTACAGGGGGGGCCAAAAACATTCAGTACTTC. Translating gives CSATGGAKNIQYF.

With respect to this clonotype: Because the CDR3 is missing its conserved closing phenylalanine or tryptophan, this is likely a read error. The genes are TRBV10-3 and TRBJ2-5; no clear D. The CDR3 runs 12 residues. Germline lookup yields CDR1 ENHRY and CDR2 SYGVKD. CDR3 nucleotide sequence: TGTGCCATCAGTGAGTTCGACGAGACTCAGTACCTC. Translation: CAISEFDETQYL.

The rearrangement links TRBV28 to TRBJ2-2; 13 bases agree with TRBD2. Per the germline V gene, CDR1 is MDHEN and CDR2 is SYDVKM. The CDR3 length is 17 residues. J lost 5 bases, V lost 2 bases, and 5 bases had no gene match. This CDR3 is CASSLEGLAGATGELFF. The DNA for the CDR3 is TGTGCCAGCAGTTTAGAAGGACTAGCGGGAGCGACCGGGGAGCTGTTTTTT.

This clonotype has just one count. The chain combines TRBV5-8 with TRBJ2-3; TRBD1 might be the D (5 bases). The J call may be in error: the DNA end matches TRBJ1-5 better. Looked up from germline, CDR1 is SGHTS and CDR2 is YDEGEE. The length of the CDR3 is 16 residues. This chain's CDR3 is CASSSASGASTDTQHF. The CDR3 DNA reads as TGTGCCAGCAGCTCCGCAAGCGGGGCTAGCACAGATACGCAGCATTTT.

The rearrangement joins TRBV28 to TRBJ2-7, with D possibly matching TRBD1 (5 bases). CDR1 MDHEN and CDR2 SYDVKM come from the germline V gene. V dropped 6 bases and J dropped 3 bases, with 15 bases sitting between them. This CDR3 spans 14 amino acids. The CDR3 bases are TGTGCCAGCAGCTACGACAATAGGGGCTACGAGCAGTACTTC. It specifies CASSYDNRGYEQYF.

The V gene is TRBV6-5, the J gene TRBJ2-7; D perhaps matches TRBD2 (5 bases). Trimming stripped 0 bases from V and 7 bases from J, with 10 bases between. Germline CDR1 and CDR2: MNHEY and SVGAGI. The CDR3 consists of 13 residues. CDR3 in DNA: TGTGCCAGCAGTTACTCGGGGTCGGGGGAGCAGTACTTC. Its protein product is CASSYSGSGEQYF.

To note about this clonotype: An end of the junction differs from the germline gene, which may be a read error. The chain is built from TRBV5-4 and TRBJ2-7; no firm D call. The CDR3 is 14 amino acids. CDR1 SGHNT and CDR2 YYREEE come from the germline V gene (reference sequence). The CDR3 DNA follows: TGTGCCAGCAGCTTGCCCCCAAGGGCCTACGAGCAGTACTTT. Protein sequence: CASSLPPRAYEQYF.

The chain is built from TRBV6-6 and TRBJ1-2; 8 nucleotides match TRBD1. The CDR3 totals 14 residues. With V trimmed by 3 bases and J by 7 bases, 7 bases remained unmatched. Germline V CDR1 and CDR2: MNHNY, SVGAGI (reference sequence). This chain's CDR3 is CASSYGQGAGGYTF. DNA for the CDR3: TGTGCCAGCAGTTATGGGCAGGGGGCGGGTGGCTACACCTTC.

The V gene is TRBV6-5, the J gene TRBJ1-1; D ambiguous. The length of the CDR3 is 13 residues. Deletions cut 7 bases from V and 0 bases from J, with 9 bases between. Germline CDR1 reads MNHEY; CDR2 reads SVGAGI. The CDR3, as DNA: TGTGCCAGCACCGAAACAGTGAACACTGAAGCTTTCTTT. Translated: CASTETVNTEAFF.

As for this clonotype: At one of its ends the junction is not consistent with the germline gene, which may arise from a read error. V and J are TRBV11-2 and TRBJ2-7; 8 nucleotides align to TRBD1. CDR3 length: 15 amino acids. Germline V gene sequence: CDR1 SGHAT, CDR2 FQNNGV. The CDR3 nucleotides are TGTGTCAGCAGTGCTGACAGGGGAGAATATTACGAGCAGTACTTC. Translation: CVSSADRGEYYEQYF.

This sequence joins TRBV11-2 and TRBJ1-5; D might be TRBD1 (5 bases). The CDR3 loop spans 17 amino acids. Germline V gene sequence: CDR1 SGHAT, CDR2 FQNNGV. Trimming shortened V by 5 bases and J by 3 bases, and 20 bases separated the two germline ends. The CDR3: CASSLLQLGGTNQPQHF. The CDR3 coding sequence is TGTGCCAGCAGCCTGCTCCAGTTGGGGGGAACCAATCAGCCCCAGCATTTT.